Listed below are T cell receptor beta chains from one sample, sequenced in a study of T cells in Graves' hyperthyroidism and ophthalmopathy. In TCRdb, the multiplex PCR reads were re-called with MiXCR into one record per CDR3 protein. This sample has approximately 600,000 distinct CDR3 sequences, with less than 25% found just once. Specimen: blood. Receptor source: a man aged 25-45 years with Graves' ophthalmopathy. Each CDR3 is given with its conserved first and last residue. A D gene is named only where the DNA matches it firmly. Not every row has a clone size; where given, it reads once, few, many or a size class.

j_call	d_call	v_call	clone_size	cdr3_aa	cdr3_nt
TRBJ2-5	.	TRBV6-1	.	CASSERRGGPLWETQHF	TGTGCCAGCAGTGAACGGAGAGGGGGTCCTTTGTGGGAGACCCAGCACTTC
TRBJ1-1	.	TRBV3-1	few	CASSRDSPEAFF	TGTGCCAGCAGCCGAGACAGCCCTGAAGCTTTCTTT
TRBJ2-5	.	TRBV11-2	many	CASSLDRGRQETQYF	TGTGCCAGCAGCTTAGATAGAGGGCGGCAAGAGACCCAGTACTTC
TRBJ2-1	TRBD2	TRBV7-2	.	CASSLAAGANEQFF	TGTGCCAGCAGCTTGGCGGCGGGAGCAAATGAGCAGTTCTTC
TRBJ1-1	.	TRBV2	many	CASTLGGPMNTEAFF	TGTGCCAGCACTCTGGGGGGGCCGATGAACACTGAAGCTTTCTTT
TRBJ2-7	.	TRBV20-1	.	CSARGGAGREQYF	TGCAGTGCTAGAGGGGGGGCCGGCCGCGAGCAGTACTTC
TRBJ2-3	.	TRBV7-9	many	CASSLTVYSFPYTQYF	TGTGCCAGCAGCCTCACAGTTTATTCTTTTCCGTATACGCAGTATTTT
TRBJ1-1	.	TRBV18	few	CASSPRRDTEAFF	TGTGCCAGCTCACCTCGTCGGGACACTGAAGCTTTCTTT
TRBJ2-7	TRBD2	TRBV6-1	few	CASSPSSGLAGAAYEQYF	TGTGCCAGCAGCCCATCCTCCGGACTAGCGGGCGCCGCCTACGAGCAGTACTTC
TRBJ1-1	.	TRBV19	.	CASTIGGYTEAFF	TGTGCCAGTACCATCGGTGGGTACACTGAAGCTTTCTTT
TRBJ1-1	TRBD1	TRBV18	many	CASSPRTGTNTEAFF	TGTGCCAGCTCACCAAGGACAGGGACGAACACTGAAGCTTTCTTT
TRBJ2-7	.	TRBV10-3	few	CAISEGAATSYEQYF	TGTGCCATCAGTGAGGGGGCAGCAACTTCCTACGAGCAGTACTTC
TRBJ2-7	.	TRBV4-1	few	CASSQDRVGEQYF	TGCGCCAGCAGCCAAGACAGGGTCGGCGAGCAGTACTTC
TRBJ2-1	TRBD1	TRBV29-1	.	CSVFGTGGLGAGSSYNEQFF	TGCAGCGTTTTCGGGACAGGGGGATTGGGTGCGGGAAGCTCCTACAATGAGCAGTTCTTC
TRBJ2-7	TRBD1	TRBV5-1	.	CASSLGTGLPSYEQYF	TGCGCCAGCAGCTTGGGGACAGGCCTCCCTTCCTACGAGCAGTACTTC
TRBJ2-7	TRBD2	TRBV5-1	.	CASSLSGTRSSYEQYF	TGCGCCAGCAGCCTCTCCGGGACTAGATCCTCCTACGAGCAGTACTTC
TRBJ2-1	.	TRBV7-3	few	CASSLNGVNEQFF	TGTGCCAGCAGCTTAAACGGGGTCAATGAGCAGTTCTTC
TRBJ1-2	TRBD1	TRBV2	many	CASSAGTGKNYGYTF	TGTGCCAGCAGTGCCGGGACAGGGAAAAACTATGGCTACACCTTC
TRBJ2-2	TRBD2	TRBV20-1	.	CSASGSGSLIGELFF	TGCAGTGCTAGCGGAAGCGGGAGCTTGATCGGGGAGCTGTTTTTT
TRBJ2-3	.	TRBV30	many	CAWSVQGAGGRDTQYF	TGTGCCTGGAGTGTACAGGGGGCGGGAGGCCGCGATACGCAGTATTTT
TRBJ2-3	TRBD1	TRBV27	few	CASSPGTARTDTQYF	TGTGCCAGCAGTCCAGGGACAGCACGCACAGATACGCAGTATTTT
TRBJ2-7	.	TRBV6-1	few	CASSLGGTRHYYEQYF	TGTGCCAGCAGTTTAGGGGGGACAAGGCACTACTACGAGCAGTACTTC
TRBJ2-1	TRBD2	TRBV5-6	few	CASSLGLAIGNEQFF	TGTGCCAGCAGCCTGGGACTAGCGATCGGCAATGAGCAGTTCTTC
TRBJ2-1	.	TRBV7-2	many	CASSLLARGEQFF	TGTGCCAGCAGCTTACTAGCGCGAGGTGAGCAGTTCTTC
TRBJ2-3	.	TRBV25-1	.	CASSSNPKGDTQYF	TGTGCCAGCAGTTCCAATCCTAAGGGAGATACGCAGTATTTT
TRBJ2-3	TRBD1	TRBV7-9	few	CASSLRGQDTQYF	TGTGCCAGCAGCTTAAGGGGGCAAGATACGCAGTATTTT
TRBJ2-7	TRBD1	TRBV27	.	CASSLFGDRGHEQYF	TGTGCCAGCAGTTTATTCGGCGACAGGGGCCACGAGCAGTACTTC
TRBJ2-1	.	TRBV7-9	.	CASSLGLGTGPTGVYNEQFF	TGTGCCAGCAGCTTAGGCCTCGGGACCGGACCAACCGGGGTATACAATGAGCAGTTCTTC
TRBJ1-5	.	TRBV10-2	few	CASSNRVVGDSNQPQHF	TGCGCCAGCAGCAACAGGGTAGTAGGTGATAGCAATCAGCCCCAGCATTTT
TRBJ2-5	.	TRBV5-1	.	CASSFRTDPTTQYF	TGCGCCAGCAGCTTCCGGACAGATCCAACAACCCAGTACTTC
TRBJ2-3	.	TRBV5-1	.	CASSPSNPGADTQYF	TGCGCCAGCAGCCCCTCCAACCCGGGGGCAGATACGCAGTATTTT
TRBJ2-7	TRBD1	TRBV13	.	CASSPSGQGWNEQYF	TGTGCCAGCAGCCCGTCGGGACAGGGGTGGAACGAGCAGTACTTC
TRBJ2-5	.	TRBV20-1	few	CSARDLTSQETQYF	TGCAGTGCTAGAGACCTGACATCTCAAGAGACCCAGTACTTC